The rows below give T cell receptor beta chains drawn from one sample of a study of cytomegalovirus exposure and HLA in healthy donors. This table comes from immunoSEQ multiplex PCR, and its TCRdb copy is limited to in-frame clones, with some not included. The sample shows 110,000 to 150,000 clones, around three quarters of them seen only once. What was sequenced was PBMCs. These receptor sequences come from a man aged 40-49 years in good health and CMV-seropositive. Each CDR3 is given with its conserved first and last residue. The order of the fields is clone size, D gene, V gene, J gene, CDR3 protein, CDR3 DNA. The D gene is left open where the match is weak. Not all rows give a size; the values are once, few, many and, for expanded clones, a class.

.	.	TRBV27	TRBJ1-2	CASSFRSNYGYTF	TGTGCCAGCAGTTTTCGTTCCAACTATGGCTACACCTTC
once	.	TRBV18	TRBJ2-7	CASSPVLYEQYF	TGTGCCAGCTCACCAGTTCTCTACGAGCAGTACTTC
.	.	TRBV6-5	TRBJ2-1	CASSPPRGIYNEQFF	TGTGCCAGCAGCCCTCCAAGGGGGATATACAATGAGCAGTTCTTC
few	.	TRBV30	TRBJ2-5	CAWSPIGGRHKTQYF	TGTGCCTGGAGTCCCATTGGTGGGAGACATAAGACCCAGTACTTC
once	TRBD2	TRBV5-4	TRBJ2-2	CASSTGLAGAAGTGELFF	TGTGCCAGCAGCACGGGACTAGCGGGAGCTGCGGGCACCGGGGAGCTGTTTTTT
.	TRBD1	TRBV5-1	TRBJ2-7	CASSLVSGQGLYEQYF	TGCGCCAGCAGCTTGGTTTCGGGACAGGGCCTCTACGAGCAGTACTTC
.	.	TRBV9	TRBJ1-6	CASSDRLGNSPLHF	TGTGCCAGCAGCGACAGGCTCGGAAATTCACCCCTCCACTTT
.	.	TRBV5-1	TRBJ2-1	CASSPRTGGSTEQFF	TGCGCCAGCAGCCCTCGAACCGGGGGAAGTACTGAGCAGTTCTTC
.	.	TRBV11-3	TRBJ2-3	CASSLALTDTQYF	TGTGCCAGCAGCTTAGCCCTCACAGATACGCAGTATTTT
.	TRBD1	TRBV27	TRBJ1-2	CASSLSTAGGFGYTF	TGTGCCAGCAGTTTATCCACGGCAGGGGGGTTTGGCTACACCTTC
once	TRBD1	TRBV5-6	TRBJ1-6	CASSLDRGSYSPLHF	TGTGCCAGCAGCTTGGACAGGGGGAGTTATTCACCCCTCCACTTT
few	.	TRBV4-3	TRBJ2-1	CASSQNLIGEQFF	TGCGCCAGCAGCCAGAATCTAATCGGTGAGCAGTTCTTC
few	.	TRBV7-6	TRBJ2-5	CASSLVAQETQYF	TGTGCCAGCAGCTTAGTAGCACAAGAGACCCAGTACTTC